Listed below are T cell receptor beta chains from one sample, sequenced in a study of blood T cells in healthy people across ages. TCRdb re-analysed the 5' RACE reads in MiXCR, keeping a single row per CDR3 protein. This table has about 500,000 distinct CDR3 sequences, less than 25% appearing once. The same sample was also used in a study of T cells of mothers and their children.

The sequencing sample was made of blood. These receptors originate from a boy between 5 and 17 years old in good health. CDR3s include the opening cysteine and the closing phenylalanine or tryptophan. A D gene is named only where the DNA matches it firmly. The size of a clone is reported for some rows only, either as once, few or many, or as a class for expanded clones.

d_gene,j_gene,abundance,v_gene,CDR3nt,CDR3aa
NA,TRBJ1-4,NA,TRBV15,TGTGCCACCAGCAGAGGCGGTTCCAGGGAGGAAAAACTGTTTTTT,CATSRGGSREEKLFF
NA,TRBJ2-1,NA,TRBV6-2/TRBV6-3,TGTGCCAGCAGTTCGATCATCCGGGACGCCGGACGTTACAATGAGCAGTTCTTC,CASSSIIRDAGRYNEQFF
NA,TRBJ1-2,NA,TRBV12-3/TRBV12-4,TGTGCCAGCACTGGGGACGCCTATGGCTACACCTTC,CASTGDAYGYTF
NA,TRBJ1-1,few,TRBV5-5,TGTGCCAGCAGCACGGGTGTTGGAAAATTGAACACTGAAGCTTTCTTT,CASSTGVGKLNTEAFF
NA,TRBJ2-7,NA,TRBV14,TGTGCCAGCAGCCAAGATCGAATAGGCTACGAGCAGTACTTC,CASSQDRIGYEQYF
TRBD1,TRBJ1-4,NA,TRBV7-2,TGTGCCAGCAGCGCCGACAGGGCGGAAGAAAAACTGTTTTTT,CASSADRAEEKLFF
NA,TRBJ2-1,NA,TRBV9,TGTGCCAGCAGCGTGGGGTTTCGTCGGGGGGCGTACAATGAGCAGTTCTTC,CASSVGFRRGAYNEQFF
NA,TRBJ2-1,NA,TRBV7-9,TGTGCCAGCAGCCAAGGTACTAGTAATGAGCAGTTCTTC,CASSQGTSNEQFF
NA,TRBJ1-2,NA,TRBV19,TGTGCCAGTAGTACCGGGGTCGACTATGGCTACACCTTC,CASSTGVDYGYTF
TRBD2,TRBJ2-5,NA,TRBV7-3,TGTGCCAGCAGTTCTAGCGGGGGGAGTCGGGAGACCCAGTACTTC,CASSSSGGSRETQYF
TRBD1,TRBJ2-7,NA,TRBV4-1,TGCGCCAGCAGCCAGGAAAAGGGGGCGTGGGCCTACGAGCAGTACTTC,CASSQEKGAWAYEQYF
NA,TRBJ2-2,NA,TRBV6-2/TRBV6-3,TGTGCCAGCAGTGACTACCCGAACACCGGGGAGCTGTTTTTT,CASSDYPNTGELFF
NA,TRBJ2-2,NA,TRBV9,TGTGCCAGCAGCCTGGGGTTCGGGGGAGCCGGGGAGCTGTTTTTT,CASSLGFGGAGELFF
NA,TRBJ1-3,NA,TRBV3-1,TGTGCCAGCAGCCAAGGGCGCTCTGGAAACACCATATATTTT,CASSQGRSGNTIYF
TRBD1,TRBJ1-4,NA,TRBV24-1,TGTGCCACCAGTGATCCCGGGACAGGGAGTGAAAAACTGTTTTTT,CATSDPGTGSEKLFF
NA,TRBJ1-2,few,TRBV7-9,TGTGCCAGCAGCCCTCGGCGGGGGGGCTACTATGGCTACACCTTC,CASSPRRGGYYGYTF
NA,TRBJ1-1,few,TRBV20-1,TGCAGTGCTGGGTCGGGCACTGAAGCTTTCTTT,CSAGSGTEAFF
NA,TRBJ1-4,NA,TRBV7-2,TGTGCCAGCAGCACGTGGGATTCAGCTAATGAAAAACTGTTTTTT,CASSTWDSANEKLFF
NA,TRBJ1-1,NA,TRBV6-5,TGTGCCAGCAGTTATCAAGGGGGACCTGAAGCTTTCTTT,CASSYQGGPEAFF
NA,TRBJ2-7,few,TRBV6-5,TGTGCCAGCAGTTACACCCAGTTCCAACCCTTCGAGCAGTACTTC,CASSYTQFQPFEQYF
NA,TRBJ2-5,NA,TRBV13,TGTGCCAGCAGCCCCCAAAGGGCCTTATCGGGGCAGTACTTC,CASSPQRALSGQYF
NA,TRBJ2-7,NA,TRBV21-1,TGTGCCAGCAGCAACCGTGGGGAGCGTGGCGAGCAGTGCTTC,CASSNRGERGEQCF
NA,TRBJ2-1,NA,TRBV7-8,TGTGCCAGCAGCTGGACACCTTACAATGAGCAGTTCTTC,CASSWTPYNEQFF
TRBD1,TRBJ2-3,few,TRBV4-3,TGCGCCAGCAGCTTAACCGACAGGGCAGATACGCAGTATTTT,CASSLTDRADTQYF
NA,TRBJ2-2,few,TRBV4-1,TGCGCCAGCAGTCCCCCAAGTACGGGTATGACCGGGGAGCTGTTTTTT,CASSPPSTGMTGELFF
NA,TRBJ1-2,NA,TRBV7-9,TGTGCCAGCAGCCCGGACAGCGCTTGGGGCTACACCTTC,CASSPDSAWGYTF
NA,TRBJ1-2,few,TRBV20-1,TGCAGTGCTAGAGATGCGTCGGAGGGTAGAGTCTATGGCTACACCTTC,CSARDASEGRVYGYTF
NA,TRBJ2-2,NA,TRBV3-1,TGTGCCAGCAGACCGTCCCTCGTAGGAGGCACCGGGGAGCTGTTTTTT,CASRPSLVGGTGELFF
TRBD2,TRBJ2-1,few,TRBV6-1,TGTGCCAGCACTGGACTAGCGGGACGCTACAATGAGCAGTTCTTC,CASTGLAGRYNEQFF
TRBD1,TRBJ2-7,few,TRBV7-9,TGTGCCAGCAGCCCCGGCAGGACAGGGGGCTCCTACGAGCAGTACTTC,CASSPGRTGGSYEQYF
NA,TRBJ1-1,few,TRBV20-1,TGCAGTGCTAGCCCCCCTACGGGACACGCTGAAGCTTTCTTT,CSASPPTGHAEAFF
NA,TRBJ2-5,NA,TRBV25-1,TGTGCCAGCAGTGAATACAGGGCCCAAGAGACCCAGTACTTC,CASSEYRAQETQYF
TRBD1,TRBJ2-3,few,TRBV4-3,TGCGCCAGCAGCTGGACAGGAAAGACAGATACGCAGTATTTT,CASSWTGKTDTQYF
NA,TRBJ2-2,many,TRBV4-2,TGTGCCAGCAGCCAAGCCGACAGGAACACCGGGGAGCTGTTTTTT,CASSQADRNTGELFF
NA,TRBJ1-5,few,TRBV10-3,TGTGCCATCAGTGAGACCTTGGAGGGTGCTCAGCCCCAGCATTTT,CAISETLEGAQPQHF
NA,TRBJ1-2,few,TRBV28,TGTGCCAGCAGTCGGAAGGGTTACGAGACGGAATATGGCTACACCTTC,CASSRKGYETEYGYTF
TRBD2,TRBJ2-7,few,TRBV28,TGTGCCAGCAGTTTGGCGCTAGCGGGAGACGAGCAGTACTTC,CASSLALAGDEQYF
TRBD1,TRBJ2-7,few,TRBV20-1,TGCAGTGCTAGTCTGGCAGGGGGCACCTACGAGCAGTACTTC,CSASLAGGTYEQYF
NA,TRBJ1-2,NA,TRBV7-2,TGTGCCAGCAGCGCATCCGCGGGATCTGGCTACACCTTC,CASSASAGSGYTF
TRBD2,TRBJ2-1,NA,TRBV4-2,TGTGCCAGCAGCCTGTACTCGGGGGGGAAGAATGAGCAGTTCTTC,CASSLYSGGKNEQFF